The T cell receptor beta chain described here comes from a study of OX40 agonist ivuxolimab in advanced cancers. Overall study context: The patients' treatment was ivuxolimab, an agonistic anti-OX40 (CD134) antibody.

Trimming cost V 0 bases and J 3 bases, with 21 bases left between them. The germline V gene has CDR1 GTSNPN and CDR2 SVGIG (reference sequence). The CDR3 spans 18 residues. Profiling relied on immunoSEQ multiplex PCR, and the TCRdb table lists in-frame clones only, not all of them. The sample includes 40,000 to 60,000 clones, roughly 88% seen only once; the top ten take roughly 3.2%. The table lists this clone with a count of one. The clonotype originates from an adult with an advanced solid tumor such as melanoma, head and neck, liver or kidney cancer. The starting material was CD4+ or CD8+ T cells sorted from blood, obtained in a trial of the OX40 agonist ivuxolimab. J is TRBJ1-5 and V is TRBV30; D not resolved. Written as DNA, the CDR3 is TGTGCCTGGAGTGTAGGAAGACCAATGGGCCTGAACAATCAGCCCCAGCATTTT. Amino acids: CAWSVGRPMGLNNQPQHF.